This T cell receptor beta chain was documented in a study of CD8+ T cells in alopecia areata. Study as a whole: A regimen of oral tofacitinib, 5 to 10 mg twice daily, was given to treated patients. Tofacitinib lasted 6 to 18 months, then 6 months off drug. Findings and caveats of the study: Scalp and blood samples kept many expanded lesional clones throughout tofacitinib.

cDNA prepared by RNA extraction and subsequent reverse transcription served as the template for sequencing. Sequenced by immunoSEQ multiplex PCR; TCRdb stores in-frame clones only, minus some. The sample has around 190,000 clones, 64% seen once. This clone was detected once. Its antigen is undetermined. Indicated treatment: oral pan-JAK inhibitor, 5-10 mg twice daily. This specimen was CD4+ T cells sorted from blood, taken at week 4, from a patient treated with tofacitinib. The sequence came from a human donor with alopecia areata.

DNA of the CDR3: TGTGCCAGCAGCTTATCGGGTTCGAACACTGAAGCTTTCTTT. Encoded protein: CASSLSGSNTEAFF. V gene TRBV11-2 combines with J gene TRBJ1-1; the D is unclear. V was clipped by 2 bases and J by 1 base, with 8 bases between them. Germline lookup yields CDR1 SGHAT and CDR2 FQNNGV. This CDR3 spans 14 amino acids.